This is a list of T cell receptor beta chains from one sample in a study of PD-1 blockade in classical Hodgkin lymphoma. TCRdb's table, derived via immunoSEQ multiplex PCR, lists solely in-frame clones and lacks some. Among approximately 31,000 clones listed, about 88% were seen once. The source was CD4+ T cells from blood, collected before the fourth cycle of nivolumab. Source of these receptors: a human donor with classical Hodgkin lymphoma. CDR3s include the opening cysteine and the closing phenylalanine or tryptophan. The order of the fields is D gene, clone size, J gene, V gene, CDR3 protein, CDR3 DNA. The D gene is left open where the match is weak. Size values are once, few and many counts, or a class for expanded clones, and some rows have none.

d_call: NA
clone_size: once
j_call: TRBJ1-3
v_call: TRBV11-2
cdr3_aa: CASSRLSGSGNTIYF
cdr3_nt: TGTGCCAGCAGTCGCCTCTCGGGCTCTGGAAACACCATATATTTT

d_call: NA
clone_size: NA
j_call: TRBJ1-4
v_call: TRBV7-9
cdr3_aa: CASGTGEKLFF
cdr3_nt: TGTGCCAGCGGTACAGGTGAAAAACTGTTTTTT

d_call: NA
clone_size: NA
j_call: TRBJ1-1
v_call: TRBV4-3
cdr3_aa: CASSQDVGDPPKAFF
cdr3_nt: TGCGCCAGCAGCCAAGATGTGGGGGACCCCCCCAAAGCTTTCTTT

d_call: TRBD1
clone_size: NA
j_call: TRBJ2-5
v_call: TRBV11-2
cdr3_aa: CASSSGTGGYPEETQYF
cdr3_nt: TGTGCCAGCAGCTCCGGGACAGGGGGCTATCCGGAAGAGACCCAGTACTTC

d_call: NA
clone_size: NA
j_call: TRBJ2-1
v_call: TRBV30
cdr3_aa: CAWGGDGLNNEQFF
cdr3_nt: TGTGCCTGGGGAGGGGACGGGCTGAACAATGAGCAGTTCTTC

d_call: NA
clone_size: NA
j_call: TRBJ1-4
v_call: TRBV6-1
cdr3_aa: CASTGTAATNEKLFF
cdr3_nt: TGTGCCAGCACAGGCACCGCCGCAACTAATGAAAAACTGTTTTTT

d_call: NA
clone_size: NA
j_call: TRBJ1-5
v_call: TRBV12-2
cdr3_aa: CASRARDRDQGQPQHF
cdr3_nt: TGTGCAAGTCGCGCGCGGGACAGGGATCAGGGTCAGCCCCAGCATTTT

d_call: TRBD1
clone_size: NA
j_call: TRBJ1-2
v_call: TRBV7-3
cdr3_aa: CASSSGQGVSYGYTF
cdr3_nt: TGTGCCAGCAGCTCAGGACAGGGAGTATCGTATGGCTACACCTTC

d_call: NA
clone_size: NA
j_call: TRBJ1-5
v_call: TRBV28
cdr3_aa: CASTHSDHNQPQHF
cdr3_nt: TGTGCCAGCACCCACAGTGACCACAATCAGCCCCAGCATTTT

d_call: NA
clone_size: NA
j_call: TRBJ2-5
v_call: TRBV20-1
cdr3_aa: CSARYQETQYF
cdr3_nt: TGCAGTGCTCGGTACCAAGAGACCCAGTACTTC

d_call: NA
clone_size: NA
j_call: TRBJ1-5
v_call: TRBV2
cdr3_aa: CASNVGSNQPQHF
cdr3_nt: TGTGCCAGCAATGTGGGTAGCAATCAGCCCCAGCATTTT

d_call: NA
clone_size: NA
j_call: TRBJ1-1
v_call: TRBV6-5
cdr3_aa: CASSLHPGEHTEAFF
cdr3_nt: TGTGCCAGCAGTTTGCACCCGGGTGAGCACACTGAAGCTTTCTTT

d_call: TRBD1
clone_size: NA
j_call: TRBJ2-1
v_call: TRBV9
cdr3_aa: CASTQGQGALYEQFF
cdr3_nt: TGTGCCAGTACCCAAGGACAGGGGGCGTTATATGAGCAGTTCTTC